This record looks at one T cell receptor (beta chain) sequence and its context. This sample is drawn from a study of blood T cells in healthy people across ages. A second roughly 6 to 11 cycle PCR used barcoded and J-beta primers. MiXCR, applied by TCRdb to the 5' RACE reads, yields one record per CDR3 protein. The sample lists about 1 million distinct CDR3 sequences; 35% to 55% were seen once. They isolated at least 6 million PBMCs from each sample. V was pared by 2 bases and J by 7 bases, with 9 bases between. The CDR3 is made up of 12 amino acids. From germline, CDR1 is MNHNY and CDR2 SVGAGI (reference sequence).

This clonotype originated in a woman aged 55-75 years in good health. Material for sequencing was blood. The chain couples TRBV6-6 to TRBJ2-7, with D unresolved. The CDR3 here is CASSYQVDEQYF. DNA for the CDR3: TGTGCCAGCAGTTACCAAGTGGATGAGCAGTACTTC.